This section outlines one T cell receptor beta chain sequence together with its context. Additional DNA sequences in this sample encode the identical CDR3. These data belong to a study of blood T cell repertoires in COVID-19. For the study at large: The samples span acute and convalescent COVID-19 from the United States, Italy and Spain. The analysed material was cDNA or gDNA that came from T cells, B-cell-depleted T cells, or PBMCs.

As originally analysed: Estimation of nucleated cell counts was performed using reference gene primer amplification. Some clones are missing from TCRdb's copy, which holds only in-frame ones; the method was immunoSEQ multiplex PCR. That table furnishes V, J and clone size, whereas the DNA furnished D and trimming. Of 250,000 or so clones in the sample, 75% to 85% were seen once. V was trimmed by 4 bases and J by 3 bases, leaving 7 bases between them. Germline V CDR1 and CDR2: LGHDT, YNNKEL (reference sequence). The CDR3 is 12 residues long. What was sequenced was peripheral blood. The chain links TRBV3-1 (or the pseudogene TRBV3-2) to TRBJ2-7; no firm D call. This TCR was sampled from a woman aged 70-85 years with acute or convalescent COVID-19. The DNA for the CDR3 is TGTGCCAGCAGCCTACAAGACTACGAGCAGTACTTC. This sequence encodes CASSLQDYEQYF.